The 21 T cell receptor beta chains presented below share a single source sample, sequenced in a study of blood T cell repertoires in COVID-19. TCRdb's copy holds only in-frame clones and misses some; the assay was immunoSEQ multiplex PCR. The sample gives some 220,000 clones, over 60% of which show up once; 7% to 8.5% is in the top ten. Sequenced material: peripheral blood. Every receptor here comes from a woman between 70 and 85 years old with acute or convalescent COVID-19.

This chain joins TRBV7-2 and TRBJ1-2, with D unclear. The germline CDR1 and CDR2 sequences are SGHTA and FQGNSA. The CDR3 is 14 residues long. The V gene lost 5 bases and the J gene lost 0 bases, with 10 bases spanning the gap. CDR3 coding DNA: TGTGCCAGCAGCCCCGGGTCCGCTAACTATGGCTACACCTTC. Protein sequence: CASSPGSANYGYTF.

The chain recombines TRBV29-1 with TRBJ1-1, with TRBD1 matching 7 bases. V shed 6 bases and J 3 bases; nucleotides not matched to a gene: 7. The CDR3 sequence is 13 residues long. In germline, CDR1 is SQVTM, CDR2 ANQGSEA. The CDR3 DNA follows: TGCAGCGTGAGGACAGGCGGGTACACTGAAGCTTTCTTT. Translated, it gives CSVRTGGYTEAFF.

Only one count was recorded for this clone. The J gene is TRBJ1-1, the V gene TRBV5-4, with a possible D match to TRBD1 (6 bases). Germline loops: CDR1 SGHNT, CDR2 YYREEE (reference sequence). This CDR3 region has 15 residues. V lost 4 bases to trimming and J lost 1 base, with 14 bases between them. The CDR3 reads CASSHARGGNTEAFF. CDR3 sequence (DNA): TGTGCCAGCAGCCACGCAAGGGGGGGGAACACTGAAGCTTTCTTT.

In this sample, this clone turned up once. This chain's CDR3 is CAIGDIAGGSTDTQYF. DNA of the CDR3: TGTGCCATCGGGGACATCGCGGGGGGGAGCACAGATACGCAGTATTTT. The chain is built from TRBV7-9 and TRBJ2-3, with 9 positions matching TRBD2. The CDR3 runs 16 residues. V shed 10 bases, J shed 0 bases, and the junction held 11 bases outside the gene matches. Germline V lookup: CDR1 SEHNR, CDR2 FQNEAQ (reference sequence). The entire variable domain, with the rest obtained from reference TRBV7-9 and TRBJ2-3, is as follows: DTGVSQNPRHKITKRGQNVTFRCDPISEHNRLYWYRQTLGQGPEFLTYFQNEAQLEKSRLLSDRFSAERPKGSFSTLEIQRTEQGDSAMYLCAIGDIAGGSTDTQYFGPGTRLTVL.

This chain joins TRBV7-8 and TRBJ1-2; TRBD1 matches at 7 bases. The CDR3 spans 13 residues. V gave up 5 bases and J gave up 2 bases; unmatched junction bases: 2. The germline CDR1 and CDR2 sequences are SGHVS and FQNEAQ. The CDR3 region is CASSPDRNYGYTF. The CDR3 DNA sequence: TGTGCCAGCAGCCCGGACAGGAACTATGGCTACACCTTC. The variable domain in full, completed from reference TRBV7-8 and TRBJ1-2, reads GAGVSQSPRYKVAKRGQDVALRCDPISGHVSLFWYQQALGQGPEFLTYFQNEAQLDKSGLPSDRFFAERPEGSVSTLKIQRTQQEDSAVYLCASSPDRNYGYTFGSGTRLTVV.

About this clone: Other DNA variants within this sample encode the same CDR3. The CDR3: CASSFSGNEQFF. The CDR3 nucleotides are TGTGCCAGCAGCTTCAGCGGGAATGAGCAGTTCTTC. V gene TRBV11-3 combines with J gene TRBJ2-1; possible D gene TRBD2, 6 bases. Germline-derived CDR1 and CDR2 are SGHNT and YENEEA. The CDR3 contains 12 residues. Trimming took off 3 bases at V and 7 bases at J, with 7 bases between the two ends.

DNA for the CDR3: TGTGCCAGCAGTTCACAGGGTCCGGCCGGGGAGCTGTTTTTT. This sequence encodes CASSSQGPAGELFF. The chain uses TRBV6-5 and TRBJ2-2, with D possibly being TRBD1 (6 bases). The CDR3 has 14 residues. From germline, CDR1 is MNHEY and CDR2 SVGAGI. V was cut by 4 bases and J by 6 bases, with 12 bases left in between.

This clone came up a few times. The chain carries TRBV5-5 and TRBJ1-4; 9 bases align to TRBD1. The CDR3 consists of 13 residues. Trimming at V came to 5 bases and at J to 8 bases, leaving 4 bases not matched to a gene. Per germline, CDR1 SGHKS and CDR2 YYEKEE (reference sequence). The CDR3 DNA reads TGTGCCAGCAGTACAGGGGGCGACGAAAAACTGTTTTTT. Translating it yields CASSTGGDEKLFF.

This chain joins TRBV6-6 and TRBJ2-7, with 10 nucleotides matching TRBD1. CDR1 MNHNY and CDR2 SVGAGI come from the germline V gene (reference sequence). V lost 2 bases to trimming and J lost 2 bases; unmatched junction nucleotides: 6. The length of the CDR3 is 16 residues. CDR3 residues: CASSYRSGQGAYEQYF. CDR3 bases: TGTGCCAGCAGTTACCGCTCCGGACAGGGGGCCTACGAGCAGTACTTC.

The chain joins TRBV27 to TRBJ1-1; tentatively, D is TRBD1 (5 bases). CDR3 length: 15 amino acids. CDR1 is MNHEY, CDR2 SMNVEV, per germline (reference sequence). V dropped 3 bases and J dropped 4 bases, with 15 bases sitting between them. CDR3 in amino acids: CASSFLGGGGTEAFF. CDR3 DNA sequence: TGTGCCAGCAGTTTCTTGGGGGGAGGTGGCACTGAAGCTTTCTTT.

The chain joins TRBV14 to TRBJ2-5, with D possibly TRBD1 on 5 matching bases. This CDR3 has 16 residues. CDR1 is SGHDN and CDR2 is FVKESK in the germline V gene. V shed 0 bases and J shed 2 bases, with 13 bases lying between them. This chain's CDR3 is CASSQDRGILQETQYF. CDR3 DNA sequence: TGTGCCAGCAGCCAAGATAGGGGTATATTACAAGAGACCCAGTACTTC.

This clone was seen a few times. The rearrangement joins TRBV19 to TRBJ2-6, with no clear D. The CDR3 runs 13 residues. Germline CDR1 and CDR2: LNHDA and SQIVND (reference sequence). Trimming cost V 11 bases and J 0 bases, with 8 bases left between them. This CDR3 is CAGARSGANVLTF. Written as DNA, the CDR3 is TGTGCCGGAGCACGCTCTGGGGCCAACGTCCTGACTTTC.

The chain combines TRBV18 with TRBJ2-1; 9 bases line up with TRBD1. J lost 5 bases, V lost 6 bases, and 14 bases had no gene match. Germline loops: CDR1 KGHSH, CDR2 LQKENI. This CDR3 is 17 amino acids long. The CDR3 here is CASSGLPGQGAHNEQFF. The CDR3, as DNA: TGTGCCAGCTCGGGACTACCGGGACAGGGAGCTCACAATGAGCAGTTCTTC.

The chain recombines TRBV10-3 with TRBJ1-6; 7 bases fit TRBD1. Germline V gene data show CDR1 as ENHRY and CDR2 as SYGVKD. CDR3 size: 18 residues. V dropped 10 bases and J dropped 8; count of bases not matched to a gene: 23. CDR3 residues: CATQDRDSPSSGDSPLHF. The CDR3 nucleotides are TGTGCCACTCAAGACAGGGATAGTCCTTCTTCAGGCGATTCACCCCTCCACTTT.

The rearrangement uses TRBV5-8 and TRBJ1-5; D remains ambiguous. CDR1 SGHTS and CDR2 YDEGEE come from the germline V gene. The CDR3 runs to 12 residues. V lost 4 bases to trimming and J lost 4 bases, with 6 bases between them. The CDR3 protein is CASSAFNQPQHF. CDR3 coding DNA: TGTGCCAGCAGCGCGTTTAATCAGCCCCAGCATTTT.

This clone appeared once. DNA for the CDR3: TGTGCCAGCAGCTTAGCACAGGGATACGAGCAGTACGTC. Translating gives CASSLAQGYEQYV. This chain uses TRBV7-8 with TRBJ2-7; maybe TRBD1 (6 bases). Deletions cut 0 bases from V and 4 bases from J, with 7 bases between. In germline, CDR1 is SGHVS, CDR2 FQNEAQ. CDR3 length: 13 amino acids.

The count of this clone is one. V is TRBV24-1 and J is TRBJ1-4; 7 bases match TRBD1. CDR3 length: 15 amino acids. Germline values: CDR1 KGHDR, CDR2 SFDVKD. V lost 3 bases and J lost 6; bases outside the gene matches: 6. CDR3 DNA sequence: TGTGCCACCAGTGATCCATACAGGGGCGATGAAAAACTGTTTTTT. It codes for CATSDPYRGDEKLFF.

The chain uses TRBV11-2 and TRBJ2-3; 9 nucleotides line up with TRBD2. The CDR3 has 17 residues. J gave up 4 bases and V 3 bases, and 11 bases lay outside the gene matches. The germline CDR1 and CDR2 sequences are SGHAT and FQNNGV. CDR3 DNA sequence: TGTGCCAGCAGCTTGAGCACCGGGACTAGCAGGGCAGATACGCAGTATTTT. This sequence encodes CASSLSTGTSRADTQYF.

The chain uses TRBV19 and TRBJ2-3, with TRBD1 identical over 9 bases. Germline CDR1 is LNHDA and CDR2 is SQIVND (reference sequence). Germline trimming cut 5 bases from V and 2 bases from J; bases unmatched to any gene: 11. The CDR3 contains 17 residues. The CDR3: CASSPLGQGYATDTQYF. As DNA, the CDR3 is TGTGCCAGTAGTCCCTTGGGACAGGGATACGCCACAGATACGCAGTATTTT.

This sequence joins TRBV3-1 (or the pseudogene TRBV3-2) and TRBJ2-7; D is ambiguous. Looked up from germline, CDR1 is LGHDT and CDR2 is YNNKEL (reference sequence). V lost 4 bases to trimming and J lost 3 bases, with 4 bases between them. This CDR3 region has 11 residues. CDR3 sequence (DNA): TGTGCCAGCAGCCTCTGCTACGAGCAGTACTTC. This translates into CASSLCYEQYF.

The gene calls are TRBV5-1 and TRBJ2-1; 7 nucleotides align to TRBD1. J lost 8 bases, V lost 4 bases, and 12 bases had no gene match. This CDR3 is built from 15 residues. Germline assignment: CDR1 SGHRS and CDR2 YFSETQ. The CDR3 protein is CASSLGRGLGDEQFF. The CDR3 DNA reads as TGCGCCAGCAGCCTGGGAAGGGGGCTCGGCGATGAGCAGTTCTTC.